This TCR beta chain was sequenced in a study of vaccination effects on CD4 cells after COVID-19 (dated by TCRdb to between 2021 and 2022). Concerning the study at large: To identify antigen-specific CD4+ T cell clonotypes by their expansion, the ViraFEST assay first stimulated PBMC with viral peptide pools and then applied TCR sequencing. Across the study, the median time from the second dose to post-vaccine sampling was 72 days (range 14 to 241). About 1.8 million PBMC per well were cultured with roughly 10 ug/ml peptides in IMDM containing roughly 5% human AB serum, about 9.6 IU/ml IL-2 and gentamicin. The study compared SARS-CoV-2 spike-specific CD4+ TCR repertoires before and after mRNA vaccination in COVID-19 convalescent patients and infection-naive vaccine recipients. The full study included some eleven COVID-19 convalescent patients and several SARS-CoV-2-naive healthy vaccine recipients. The Oncomine TCR Beta short-read assay on an Illumina iSeq 100 was used to sequence cultures from other donors in the study.

After less than 13 days of culture, CD4+ T cells were isolated with the EasySep CD4+ T cell isolation kit. Participants received two doses of either the BNT162b2 or the mRNA-1273 mRNA SARS-CoV-2 vaccine. Negative nucleocapsid antibody results before and after vaccination confirmed that the healthy vaccine recipients had no prior SARS-CoV-2 infection. Half of the culture medium was replaced with fresh IL-2-containing medium on days 3 and 7. Unless otherwise noted, each peptide stimulation condition was cultured in triplicate wells. PBMC were separated from whole blood using Ficoll-Paque Plus gradient centrifugation and were then either cryopreserved at -140C or used fresh. The QIAamp micro DNA kit was used to extract genomic DNA from the cultured CD4+ T cells. The research as a whole found: Limitations of the study were the small number of convalescent patients and the absence of early post-infection timepoints. Among healthy vaccine recipients, nearly all vaccine-induced clones were SARS-CoV-2 mono-reactive, and only 1 of 255 was cross-reactive with common cold coronaviruses. Clones induced by infection and clones induced by vaccination both contracted markedly at late timepoints after vaccination, which fits with T cell responses waning over time.

As concerns this clone: This receptor's antigen is unknown. Base-call qualities are not available, and no considerably larger clone is one nucleotide away.

The library was made by the immunoSEQ multiplex PCR assay. TCR beta CDR3 sequencing was performed on DNA from the cultured, isolated CD4+ T cells. The study's processing was this. The analysis removed non-productive TCR sequences, trimmed reads to the CDR3 region, and retained only CDR3s that were 7 or more amino acids long. Antigen-specific clonotypes were identified using the MANAFEST web app by comparison of expansion in peptide wells against reference cultures. To count as positive, a clone had to show expansion at FDR<0.05 compared with the reference and with all other wells, an odds ratio above 5, and a frequency above 0.1% in two replicate wells. A clonotype was defined as cross-reactive if the clonotype was significantly expanded both in SARS-CoV-2 spike wells and in at least one common cold coronavirus spike condition. CDR3 similarity was assessed by Levenshtein distance with the stringdist R package, and unrooted trees were built with ape in R 3.6.1. The table comes from immuneACCESS by way of TCRdb, which keeps in-frame sequences with V and J called. Part of the clones is missing from these tables; in studies checked, under half for an unresolved V gene and the rest for unknown reasons. That table furnishes V, J and clone size, whereas the DNA furnished D and trimming. This sample lists tens of thousands of clones; roughly four fifths were detected once. The top ten hold 2% to 3% of the sample.

The TCR sequence derives from a human donor who received a COVID-19 vaccine. The sequences come from CD4+ T cells from PBMCs cultured without peptide, collected after COVID-19 vaccination.

At the DNA level, the sequence is TGTGCCAGCAGCCAAGGAAACACCATATATTTT. Its protein is CASSQGNTIYF. The chain employs TRBV14 and TRBJ1-3; a confident D gene designation cannot be given. The CDR3 covers 11 residues, taking in both the cysteine and the phenylalanine. Just CDR3 DNA is preserved here, 33 bases in frame from base 1. Cut back by 1 base and 5 bases, the V and J ends lie 0 bases apart. For CDR1 and CDR2, the germline V gene lists SGHDN and FVKESK.